This section outlines one T cell receptor (beta chain) sequence together with its context. No antigen is known for it. CDR3 length equals 14 residues. V lost 2 bases, J lost 4 bases, and 12 bases lay in between. Germline CDR1 is MNHEY and CDR2 is SMNVEV (reference sequence). This sample was included in a study of shared clonotypes between healthy human individuals. Study observations and caveats: Generation probabilities were higher for clonotypes shared across all four sorted-subset donors than for unshared ones.

The CD8 memory fraction combined CD45RO+ cells with TemRA cells (CCR7-negative CD45RA+). Per sorted-subset replicate PCR, input was 200 to 250 ng DNA, representing 30,000 to 35,000 T cell genomes. Original analysis: Junction-only immunoSEQ data arrived without quality scores, meaning filtering differed. Method: immunoSEQ multiplex PCR; TCRdb's copy keeps in-frame clones and lacks some. That table gives V, J and clone size, and the DNA gave D and trimming. The repertoire consists of 400,000 or so clones, with 96% occurring once and the leading ten covering about 0.32%. This receptor was identified in a young man in good health. The chain joins TRBV27 to TRBJ2-7; the D gene could be TRBD1 or TRBD2 (5 bases each). Sequencing was carried out using memory CD8+ T cells sorted from blood. As for subset: CD45RO+ cells pooled with CCR7-negative TemRA cells. CDR3 in amino acids: CASSLPGRPYEQYF. The CDR3 bases are TGTGCCAGCAGTTTACCGGGACGGCCTTACGAGCAGTACTTC.